This entry lists 3 T cell receptor beta chains sequenced from one sample in a study of human T cells and chemical hapten exposure. TCRdb re-analysed the RACE reads in MiXCR, keeping a single row per CDR3 protein. Among 180,000 or so distinct CDR3 sequences, about 14% were seen once, and the ten largest hold approximately 1.5%. Time point in this sample: patch test 1, 2 weeks after DPC sensitization. Treatment reported: therapeutic diphenylcyclopropenone sensitization with weekly scalp DPC. The sample in question was whole blood, obtained in connection with sensitization to the hapten diphenylcyclopropenone (DPC). Receptors originate from a woman in her 30s with alopecia areata. Some clones in this sample may be carry-over from other donors' samples.

A note on this clonotype: This may stem from a read error, because a much larger clone lies one nucleotide away. This sequence joins TRBV28 and TRBJ2-7, with D unresolved. Trimming left V 9 bases short and J 4 bases short, with 16 bases between. Germline V gene data show CDR1 as MDHEN and CDR2 as SYDVKM. The CDR3 is made up of 13 amino acids. In nucleotides, the CDR3 is TGTGCCAGTCATATCAGCTTTAGTTACGAGCAGTACTTC. It translates to CASHISFSYEQYF.

This clonotype appeared many times. The J gene is TRBJ1-6, the V gene TRBV4-2; the D is unclear. Germline CDR1 reads LGHNA; CDR2 reads YNFKEQ. The germline V and J ends were trimmed by 1 base and 6 bases, with 10 bases remaining between them. The CDR3 contains 15 residues. The chain's CDR3 is CASSQATERNSPLHF. The CDR3 coding sequence is TGTGCCAGCAGCCAAGCGACGGAGCGTAATTCACCCCTCCACTTT.

There are a few counts of this clonotype. The chain is built from TRBV28 and TRBJ2-1, with 8 nucleotides matching TRBD1. The CDR3 covers 16 residues. V was pared by 4 bases and J by 3 bases, with 8 bases of the junction left unmatched. CDR1 is MDHEN and CDR2 is SYDVKM in the germline V gene. CDR3 DNA sequence: TGTGCCAGCAGTTCGACTCGACAGGGGAGCTACAATGAGCAGTTCTTC. As protein: CASSSTRQGSYNEQFF. The variable domain in full, completed from reference TRBV28 and TRBJ2-1, reads DVKVTQSSRYLVKRTGEKVFLECVQDMDHENMFWYRQDPGLGLRLIYFSYDVKMKEKGDIPEGYSVSREKKERFSLILESASTNQTSMYLCASSSTRQGSYNEQFFGPGTRLTVL.